These T cell receptor beta chains were read from a single sample in a study of CD8+ T cells in alopecia areata. Sequencing used immunoSEQ multiplex PCR; TCRdb keeps in-frame clones, though not all of them. Altogether some 150,000 clones are present, roughly 50% being singletons, with the ten largest covering more than 15%. The sample was CD8+ T cells sorted from blood, taken at week 4, from a patient treated with tofacitinib. These receptors were obtained from a human donor with alopecia areata. Both conserved end residues are part of each CDR3. Fields, in order: V gene, clone size, J gene, D gene, CDR3 protein, CDR3 DNA. A D gene is named only where the DNA matches it firmly. Expanded clones are given a class, and other clones once, few, many or no size at all.

v_gene: TRBV29-1
abundance: few
j_gene: TRBJ2-2
d_gene: .
CDR3aa: CSVVSTGELFF
CDR3nt: TGCAGCGTTGTGAGCACCGGGGAGCTGTTTTTT

v_gene: TRBV11-2
abundance: .
j_gene: TRBJ1-5
d_gene: .
CDR3aa: CASSPQGSQPQHF
CDR3nt: TGTGCCAGCAGCCCACAGGGCTCCCAGCCCCAGCATTTT

v_gene: TRBV9
abundance: .
j_gene: TRBJ2-1
d_gene: TRBD2
CDR3aa: CASSVLAGGLAYNEQFF
CDR3nt: TGTGCCAGCAGCGTATTAGCGGGGGGGCTTGCCTACAATGAGCAGTTCTTC

v_gene: TRBV13
abundance: .
j_gene: TRBJ2-7
d_gene: .
CDR3aa: CASSLSDYSYEQYF
CDR3nt: TGTGCCAGCAGCTTATCGGATTACTCCTACGAGCAGTACTTC

v_gene: TRBV7-9
abundance: .
j_gene: TRBJ2-3
d_gene: .
CDR3aa: CASSGMISTDTQYF
CDR3nt: TGTGCCAGCAGCGGGATGATTAGCACAGATACGCAGTATTTT

v_gene: TRBV9
abundance: .
j_gene: TRBJ2-1
d_gene: TRBD1
CDR3aa: CASSARTGGVRHEQFF
CDR3nt: TGTGCCAGCAGCGCGAGGACAGGGGGGGTCAGGCATGAGCAGTTCTTC

v_gene: TRBV29-1
abundance: .
j_gene: TRBJ2-5
d_gene: .
CDR3aa: CSVWTGREETQYF
CDR3nt: TGCAGCGTTTGGACAGGGAGGGAAGAGACCCAGTACTTC

v_gene: TRBV6-6
abundance: .
j_gene: TRBJ1-2
d_gene: .
CDR3aa: CASSYVDSLNYGYTF
CDR3nt: TGTGCCAGCAGTTACGTCGACAGCCTTAACTATGGCTACACCTTC

v_gene: TRBV29-1
abundance: .
j_gene: TRBJ2-3
d_gene: .
CDR3aa: CSVARLQDTQYF
CDR3nt: TGCAGCGTTGCTAGGCTCCAAGATACGCAGTATTTT

v_gene: TRBV7-9
abundance: .
j_gene: TRBJ2-7
d_gene: .
CDR3aa: CASSPGLPYEQYF
CDR3nt: TGTGCCAGCAGCCCAGGGCTACCCTACGAGCAGTACTTC

v_gene: TRBV4-3
abundance: .
j_gene: TRBJ1-4
d_gene: .
CDR3aa: CASSQSRWGGNEKLFF
CDR3nt: TGCGCCAGCAGCCAAAGCCGATGGGGGGGAAATGAAAAACTGTTTTTT

v_gene: TRBV14
abundance: .
j_gene: TRBJ2-7
d_gene: .
CDR3aa: CASSQAWNFSYEQYF
CDR3nt: TGTGCCAGCAGCCAAGCCTGGAACTTCTCCTACGAGCAGTACTTC

v_gene: TRBV19
abundance: few
j_gene: TRBJ2-7
d_gene: .
CDR3aa: CASSFGTNYEQYF
CDR3nt: TGTGCCAGTAGTTTTGGCACCAACTACGAGCAGTACTTC

v_gene: TRBV2
abundance: .
j_gene: TRBJ2-7
d_gene: .
CDR3aa: CASSVERRDEQYF
CDR3nt: TGTGCCAGCAGTGTTGAGAGAAGGGACGAGCAGTACTTC

v_gene: TRBV5-6
abundance: .
j_gene: TRBJ2-3
d_gene: .
CDR3aa: CASSLAPDSTDTQYF
CDR3nt: TGTGCCAGCAGCTTGGCCCCCGATAGCACAGATACGCAGTATTTT

v_gene: TRBV29-1
abundance: few
j_gene: TRBJ2-7
d_gene: .
CDR3aa: CSVQSPGTGTYEQYF
CDR3nt: TGCAGCGTGCAAAGCCCCGGGACTGGGACCTACGAGCAGTACTTC

v_gene: TRBV19
abundance: few
j_gene: TRBJ2-5
d_gene: .
CDR3aa: CASSIVGAPPETQYF
CDR3nt: TGTGCCAGTAGTATCGTGGGGGCGCCTCCGGAGACCCAGTACTTC

v_gene: TRBV4-1
abundance: .
j_gene: TRBJ1-2
d_gene: .
CDR3aa: CASSQQTGRGYTF
CDR3nt: TGCGCCAGCAGCCAACAGACAGGCCGTGGCTACACCTTC

v_gene: TRBV5-4
abundance: many
j_gene: TRBJ2-1
d_gene: TRBD1
CDR3aa: CASSWGTGGGEQFF
CDR3nt: TGTGCCAGCAGCTGGGGGACAGGTGGAGGTGAGCAGTTCTTC

v_gene: TRBV5-1
abundance: few
j_gene: TRBJ2-4
d_gene: TRBD1
CDR3aa: CASSSDRGIAKNIQYF
CDR3nt: TGCGCCAGCAGTTCCGACAGGGGGATAGCCAAAAACATTCAGTACTTC

v_gene: TRBV30
abundance: many
j_gene: TRBJ1-1
d_gene: TRBD1
CDR3aa: CAWTLGQGAEAFF
CDR3nt: TGTGCCTGGACCCTCGGACAGGGCGCTGAAGCTTTCTTT

v_gene: TRBV7-9
abundance: .
j_gene: TRBJ1-5
d_gene: .
CDR3aa: CASSSAGESNQPQHF
CDR3nt: TGTGCCAGCAGCTCCGCAGGGGAAAGCAATCAGCCCCAGCATTTT

v_gene: TRBV5-4
abundance: few
j_gene: TRBJ1-1
d_gene: .
CDR3aa: CASSLAWGMTEAFF
CDR3nt: TGTGCCAGCAGCTTGGCCTGGGGAATGACTGAAGCTTTCTTT

v_gene: TRBV29-1
abundance: few
j_gene: TRBJ2-1
d_gene: .
CDR3aa: CSERPANYNEQFF
CDR3nt: TGCAGCGAAAGGCCGGCCAACTACAATGAGCAGTTCTTC

v_gene: TRBV7-9
abundance: .
j_gene: TRBJ2-7
d_gene: .
CDR3aa: CASSPTFGAMGAYEQYF
CDR3nt: TGTGCCAGCAGCCCAACATTTGGGGCGATGGGGGCCTACGAGCAGTACTTC

v_gene: TRBV30
abundance: few
j_gene: TRBJ2-7
d_gene: .
CDR3aa: CAWSHSTEEQYF
CDR3nt: TGTGCCTGGAGTCATTCGACAGAAGAGCAGTACTTC

v_gene: TRBV18
abundance: few
j_gene: TRBJ2-7
d_gene: .
CDR3aa: CASSPGGAEQYF
CDR3nt: TGTGCCAGCTCACCGGGGGGAGCTGAGCAGTACTTC

v_gene: TRBV5-6
abundance: once
j_gene: TRBJ2-1
d_gene: .
CDR3aa: CASSLAEEQFF
CDR3nt: TGTGCCAGCAGCTTGGCCGAGGAGCAGTTCTTC

v_gene: TRBV15
abundance: .
j_gene: TRBJ1-2
d_gene: .
CDR3aa: CATSMPQGGYGYTF
CDR3nt: TGTGCCACCAGCATGCCTCAGGGCGGGTATGGCTACACCTTC

v_gene: TRBV6-5
abundance: .
j_gene: TRBJ1-2
d_gene: .
CDR3aa: CASSQQGAGGYTF
CDR3nt: TGTGCCAGCAGCCAACAGGGAGCGGGTGGCTACACCTTC

v_gene: TRBV6-5
abundance: few
j_gene: TRBJ1-1
d_gene: TRBD1
CDR3aa: CASSYQDREEAFF
CDR3nt: TGTGCCAGCAGTTACCAGGACAGGGAAGAAGCTTTCTTT

v_gene: TRBV18
abundance: .
j_gene: TRBJ2-5
d_gene: .
CDR3aa: CASSPAADQETQYF
CDR3nt: TGTGCCAGCTCACCAGCGGCAGACCAAGAGACCCAGTACTTC

v_gene: TRBV27
abundance: .
j_gene: TRBJ1-1
d_gene: .
CDR3aa: CASSPTVNRNTEAFF
CDR3nt: TGTGCCAGCAGTCCCACGGTGAACAGGAACACTGAAGCTTTCTTT

v_gene: TRBV5-6
abundance: .
j_gene: TRBJ2-7
d_gene: .
CDR3aa: CASSFRDNPYEQYF
CDR3nt: TGTGCCAGCAGCTTCCGGGACAACCCCTACGAGCAGTACTTC

v_gene: TRBV4-1
abundance: .
j_gene: TRBJ1-1
d_gene: .
CDR3aa: CASSPRDGLNTEAFF
CDR3nt: TGCGCCAGCAGCCCGAGGGACGGACTGAACACTGAAGCTTTCTTT

v_gene: TRBV18
abundance: .
j_gene: TRBJ2-7
d_gene: .
CDR3aa: CASSPRDGSYEQYF
CDR3nt: TGTGCCAGCTCACCGAGGGACGGCTCCTACGAGCAGTACTTC

v_gene: TRBV30
abundance: .
j_gene: TRBJ2-7
d_gene: .
CDR3aa: CAWSVLYRTYEQYF
CDR3nt: TGTGCCTGGAGTGTACTCTACAGAACCTACGAGCAGTACTTC

v_gene: TRBV7-9
abundance: .
j_gene: TRBJ1-5
d_gene: .
CDR3aa: CASSPTLSDSKHF
CDR3nt: TGTGCCAGCAGCCCGACTCTCTCGGACAGCAAGCATTTT

v_gene: TRBV5-6
abundance: .
j_gene: TRBJ1-1
d_gene: TRBD1
CDR3aa: CASSPTGDTEAFF
CDR3nt: TGTGCCAGCAGCCCTACAGGGGACACTGAAGCTTTCTTT

v_gene: TRBV30
abundance: .
j_gene: TRBJ2-5
d_gene: .
CDR3aa: CAWKWGPAGNQETQYF
CDR3nt: TGTGCCTGGAAATGGGGACCCGCAGGGAATCAAGAGACCCAGTACTTC

v_gene: TRBV27
abundance: .
j_gene: TRBJ2-1
d_gene: TRBD2
CDR3aa: CASNSLGGAPYNEQFF
CDR3nt: TGTGCCAGCAACTCACTCGGGGGGGCCCCCTACAATGAGCAGTTCTTC

v_gene: TRBV9
abundance: few
j_gene: TRBJ2-7
d_gene: .
CDR3aa: CASSVGDSSYEQYF
CDR3nt: TGTGCCAGCAGCGTAGGAGATAGCTCCTACGAGCAGTACTTC

v_gene: TRBV4-1
abundance: .
j_gene: TRBJ1-6
d_gene: .
CDR3aa: CASRLTDSDNSPLHF
CDR3nt: TGCGCCAGCAGACTTACCGACAGCGATAATTCACCCCTCCACTTT

v_gene: TRBV25-1
abundance: .
j_gene: TRBJ1-1
d_gene: .
CDR3aa: CASSGRATEAFF
CDR3nt: TGTGCCAGCAGTGGGAGAGCCACTGAAGCTTTCTTT

v_gene: TRBV9
abundance: .
j_gene: TRBJ2-7
d_gene: TRBD1
CDR3aa: CASSEGTGIEQYF
CDR3nt: TGTGCCAGCAGCGAGGGGACAGGGATCGAGCAGTACTTC

v_gene: TRBV7-9
abundance: .
j_gene: TRBJ1-2
d_gene: .
CDR3aa: CASSLAGGFVDGYTF
CDR3nt: TGTGCCAGCAGCTTAGCTGGGGGGTTCGTAGATGGCTACACCTTC

v_gene: TRBV28
abundance: .
j_gene: TRBJ2-1
d_gene: .
CDR3aa: CASSTSDEQFF
CDR3nt: TGTGCCAGCAGTACCAGCGATGAGCAGTTCTTC

v_gene: TRBV18
abundance: .
j_gene: TRBJ2-7
d_gene: .
CDR3aa: CASSPRRTVNSYEQYF
CDR3nt: TGTGCCAGCTCACCACGCAGGACAGTAAACTCCTACGAGCAGTACTTC

v_gene: TRBV9
abundance: .
j_gene: TRBJ2-5
d_gene: TRBD2
CDR3aa: CASSVGDSGGRETQYF
CDR3nt: TGTGCCAGCAGCGTAGGAGATAGCGGGGGCCGGGAGACCCAGTACTTC

v_gene: TRBV11-2
abundance: .
j_gene: TRBJ2-2
d_gene: TRBD2
CDR3aa: CASSPRKAGAVRWAGELFF
CDR3nt: TGTGCCAGCAGCCCAAGAAAAGCGGGGGCCGTTAGGTGGGCCGGGGAGCTGTTTTTT

v_gene: TRBV29-1
abundance: .
j_gene: TRBJ1-4
d_gene: .
CDR3aa: CSVEDPGTNEKLFF
CDR3nt: TGCAGCGTTGAAGATCCGGGAACGAATGAAAAACTGTTTTTT

v_gene: TRBV27
abundance: .
j_gene: TRBJ2-7
d_gene: .
CDR3aa: CASSGQSYEQYF
CDR3nt: TGTGCCAGCAGCGGACAGAGCTACGAGCAGTACTTC

v_gene: TRBV6-5
abundance: .
j_gene: TRBJ2-5
d_gene: TRBD1
CDR3aa: CASSWGQEGYQETQYF
CDR3nt: TGTGCCAGCAGTTGGGGACAGGAGGGGTACCAAGAGACCCAGTACTTC

v_gene: TRBV6-5
abundance: .
j_gene: TRBJ2-5
d_gene: .
CDR3aa: CASSFGGSHGETQYF
CDR3nt: TGTGCCAGCAGTTTCGGAGGGAGCCACGGTGAGACCCAGTACTTC

v_gene: TRBV9
abundance: .
j_gene: TRBJ2-5
d_gene: .
CDR3aa: CASSSGGAQSWETQYF
CDR3nt: TGTGCCAGCAGCTCGGGTGGGGCCCAGAGTTGGGAGACCCAGTACTTC

v_gene: TRBV5-1
abundance: .
j_gene: TRBJ2-5
d_gene: .
CDR3aa: CASSPDLTPETQYF
CDR3nt: TGCGCCAGCAGCCCCGACTTGACCCCAGAGACCCAGTACTTC

v_gene: TRBV4-1
abundance: few
j_gene: TRBJ2-2
d_gene: .
CDR3aa: CASSQIREVGGELFF
CDR3nt: TGCGCCAGCAGCCAAATCAGGGAGGTCGGCGGGGAGCTGTTTTTT

v_gene: TRBV9
abundance: .
j_gene: TRBJ1-5
d_gene: .
CDR3aa: CASSPRDTNQPQHF
CDR3nt: TGTGCCAGCAGCCCCCGGGACACCAATCAGCCCCAGCATTTT

v_gene: TRBV4-3
abundance: .
j_gene: TRBJ2-5
d_gene: .
CDR3aa: CASSQDEGVKTQYF
CDR3nt: TGCGCCAGCAGCCAAGACGAGGGGGTGAAGACCCAGTACTTC